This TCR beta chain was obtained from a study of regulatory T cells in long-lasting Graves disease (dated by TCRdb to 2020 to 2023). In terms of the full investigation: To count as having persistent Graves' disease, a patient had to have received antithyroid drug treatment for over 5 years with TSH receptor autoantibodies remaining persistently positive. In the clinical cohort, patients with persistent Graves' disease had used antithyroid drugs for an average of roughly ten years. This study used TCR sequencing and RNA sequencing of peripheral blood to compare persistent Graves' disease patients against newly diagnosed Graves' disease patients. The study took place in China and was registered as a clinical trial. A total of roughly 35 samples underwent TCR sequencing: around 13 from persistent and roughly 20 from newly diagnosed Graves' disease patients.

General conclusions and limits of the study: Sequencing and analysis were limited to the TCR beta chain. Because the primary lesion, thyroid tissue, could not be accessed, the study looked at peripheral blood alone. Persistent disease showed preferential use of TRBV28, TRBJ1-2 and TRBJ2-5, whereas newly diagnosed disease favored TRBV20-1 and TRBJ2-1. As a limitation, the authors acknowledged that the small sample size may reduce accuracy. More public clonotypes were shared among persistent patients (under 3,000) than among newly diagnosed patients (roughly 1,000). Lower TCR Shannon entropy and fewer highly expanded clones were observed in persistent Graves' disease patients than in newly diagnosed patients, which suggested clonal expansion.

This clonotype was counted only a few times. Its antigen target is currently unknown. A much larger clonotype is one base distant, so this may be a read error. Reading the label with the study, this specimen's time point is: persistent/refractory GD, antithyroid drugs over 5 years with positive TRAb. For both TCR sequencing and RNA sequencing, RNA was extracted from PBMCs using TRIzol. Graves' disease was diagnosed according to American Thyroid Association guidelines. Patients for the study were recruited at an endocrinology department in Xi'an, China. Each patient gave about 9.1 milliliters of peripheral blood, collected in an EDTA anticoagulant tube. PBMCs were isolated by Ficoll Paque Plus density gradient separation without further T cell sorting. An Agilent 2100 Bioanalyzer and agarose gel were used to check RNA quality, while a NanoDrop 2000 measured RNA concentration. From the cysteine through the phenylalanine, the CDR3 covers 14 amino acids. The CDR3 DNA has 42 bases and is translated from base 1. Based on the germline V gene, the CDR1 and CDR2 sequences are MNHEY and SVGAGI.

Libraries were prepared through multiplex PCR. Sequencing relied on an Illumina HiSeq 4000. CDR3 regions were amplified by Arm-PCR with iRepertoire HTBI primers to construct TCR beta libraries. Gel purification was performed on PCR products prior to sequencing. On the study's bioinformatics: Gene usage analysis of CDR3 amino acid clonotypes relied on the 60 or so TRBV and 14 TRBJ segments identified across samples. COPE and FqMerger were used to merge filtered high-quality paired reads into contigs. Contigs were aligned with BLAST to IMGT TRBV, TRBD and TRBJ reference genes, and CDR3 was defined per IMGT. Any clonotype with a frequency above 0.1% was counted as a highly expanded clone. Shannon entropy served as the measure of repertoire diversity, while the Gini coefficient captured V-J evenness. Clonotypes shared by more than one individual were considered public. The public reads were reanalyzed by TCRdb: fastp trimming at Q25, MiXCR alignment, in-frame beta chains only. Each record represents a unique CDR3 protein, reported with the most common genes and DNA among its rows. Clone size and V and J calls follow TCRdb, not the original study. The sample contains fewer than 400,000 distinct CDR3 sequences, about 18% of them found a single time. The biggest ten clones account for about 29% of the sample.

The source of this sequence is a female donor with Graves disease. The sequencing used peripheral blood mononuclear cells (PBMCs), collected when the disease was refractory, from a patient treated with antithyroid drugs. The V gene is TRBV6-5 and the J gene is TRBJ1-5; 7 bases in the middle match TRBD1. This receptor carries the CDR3 CVSTIYTGDQPQHF. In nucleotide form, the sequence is TGTGTCAGCACTATTTATACAGGGGATCAGCCCCAGCATTTT.